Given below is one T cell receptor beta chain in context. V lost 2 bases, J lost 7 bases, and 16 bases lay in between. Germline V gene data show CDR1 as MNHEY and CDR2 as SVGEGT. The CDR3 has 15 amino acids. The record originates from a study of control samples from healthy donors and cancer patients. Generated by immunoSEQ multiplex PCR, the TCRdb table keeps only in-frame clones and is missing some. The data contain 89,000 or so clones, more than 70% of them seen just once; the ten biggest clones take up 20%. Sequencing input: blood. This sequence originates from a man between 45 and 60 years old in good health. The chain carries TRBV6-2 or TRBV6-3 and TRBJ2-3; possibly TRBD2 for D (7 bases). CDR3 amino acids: CASSYGGAAWNTQYF. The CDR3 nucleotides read TGTGCCAGCAGTTACGGGGGGGCGGCTTGGAATACGCAGTATTTT.